This T cell receptor beta chain was sequenced during a study of blood T cell repertoires in COVID-19. Study summary: Samples of COVID-19 (acute and convalescent) were obtained from the United States, Italy and Spain. T cells, B-cell-depleted T cells, or PBMCs supplied cDNA or gDNA.

This CDR3 is 16 amino acids long. V lost 1 base to trimming and J lost 0 bases, with 10 bases between them. Germline CDR1 and CDR2: MNHNS and SASEGT. In the authors' methods: Reference gene primers were amplified, and this amplification served to estimate nucleated cell counts. Clones were read by immunoSEQ multiplex PCR, and TCRdb kept only the in-frame ones, dropping some. For V, J and clone size, that table is used; D and trimming come from the DNA. The repertoire includes 300,000 or so clones, about 87% of them detected once, and roughly 3.3% sits in the top ten. The gene calls are TRBV6-1 and TRBJ1-3; no firm D call. The specimen sequenced was peripheral blood. The source is a woman between 40 and 55 years old with acute or convalescent COVID-19. The chain's CDR3 is CASSEVKGVSGNTIYF. The CDR3 DNA follows: TGTGCCAGCAGTGAAGTGAAAGGAGTCTCTGGAAACACCATATATTTT.